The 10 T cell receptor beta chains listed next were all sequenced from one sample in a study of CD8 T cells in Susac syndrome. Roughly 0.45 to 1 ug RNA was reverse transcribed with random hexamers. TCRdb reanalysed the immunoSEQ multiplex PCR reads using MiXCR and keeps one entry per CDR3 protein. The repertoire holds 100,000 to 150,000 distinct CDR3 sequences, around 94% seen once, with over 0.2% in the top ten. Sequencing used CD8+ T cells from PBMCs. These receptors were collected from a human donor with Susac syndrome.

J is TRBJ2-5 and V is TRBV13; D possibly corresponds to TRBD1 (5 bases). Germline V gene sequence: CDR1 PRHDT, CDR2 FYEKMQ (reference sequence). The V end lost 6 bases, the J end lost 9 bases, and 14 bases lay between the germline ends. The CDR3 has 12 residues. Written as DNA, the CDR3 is TGTGCCAGCAGAGCCTCTGGGGCTTCCCAGTACTTC. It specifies CASRASGASQYF.

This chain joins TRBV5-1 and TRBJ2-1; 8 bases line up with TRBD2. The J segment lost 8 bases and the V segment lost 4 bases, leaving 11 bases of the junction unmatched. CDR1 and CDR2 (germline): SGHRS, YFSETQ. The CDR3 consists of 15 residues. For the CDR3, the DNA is TGCGCCAGCAGCCAGGGACTAGTGAGTTGGGATGAGCAGTTCTTC. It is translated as CASSQGLVSWDEQFF.

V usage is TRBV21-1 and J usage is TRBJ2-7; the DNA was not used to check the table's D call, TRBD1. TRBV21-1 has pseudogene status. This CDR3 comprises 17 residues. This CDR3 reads CASSNRPSAYGSYEQYF. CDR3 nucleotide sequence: TGTGCCAGCAGCAATAGGCCCAGCGCCTATGGTTCCTACGAGCAGTACTTC.

Written as DNA, the CDR3 is TGTGCCAGCTCCCTCCGACAGGGGGTGGAAGAGACCCAGTACTTC. Its protein product is CASSLRQGVEETQYF. J is TRBJ2-5 and V is TRBV18; 9 positions agree with TRBD1. Unmatched junction bases numbered 8, after V lost 6 bases and J lost 3 bases. The CDR3 totals 15 residues. Germline V gene lookup returns CDR1 KGHSH and CDR2 LQKENI.

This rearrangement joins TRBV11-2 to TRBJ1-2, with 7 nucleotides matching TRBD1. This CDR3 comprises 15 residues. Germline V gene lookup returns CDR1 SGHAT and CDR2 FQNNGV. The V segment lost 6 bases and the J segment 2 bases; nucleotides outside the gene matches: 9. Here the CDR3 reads CASRGMRTGNYGYTF. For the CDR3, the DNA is TGTGCCAGCAGGGGGATGAGGACAGGAAACTATGGCTACACCTTC.

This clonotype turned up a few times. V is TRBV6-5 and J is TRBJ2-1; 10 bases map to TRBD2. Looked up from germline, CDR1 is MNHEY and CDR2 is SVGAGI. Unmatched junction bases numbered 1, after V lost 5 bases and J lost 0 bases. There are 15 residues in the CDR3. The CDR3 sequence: CASSPSGGSYNEQFF. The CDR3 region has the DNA TGTGCCAGCAGTCCTAGCGGGGGCTCCTACAATGAGCAGTTCTTC.

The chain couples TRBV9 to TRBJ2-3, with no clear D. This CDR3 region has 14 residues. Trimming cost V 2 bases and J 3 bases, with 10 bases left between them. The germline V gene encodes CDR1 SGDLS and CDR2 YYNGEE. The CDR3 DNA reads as TGTGCCAGCAGCGTTTTCGACGGAACAGATACGCAGTATTTT. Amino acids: CASSVFDGTDTQYF. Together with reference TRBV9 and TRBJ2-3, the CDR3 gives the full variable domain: DSGVTQTPKHLITATGQRVTLRCSPRSGDLSVYWYQQSLDQGLQFLIQYYNGEERAKGNILERFSAQQFPDLHSELNLSSLELGDSALYFCASSVFDGTDTQYFGPGTRLTVL.

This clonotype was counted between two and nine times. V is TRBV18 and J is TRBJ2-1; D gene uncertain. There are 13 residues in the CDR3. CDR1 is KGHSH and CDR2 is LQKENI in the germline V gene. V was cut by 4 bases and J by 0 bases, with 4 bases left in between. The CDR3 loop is CASSRSSYNEQFF. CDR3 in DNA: TGTGCCAGCTCACGATCCTCCTACAATGAGCAGTTCTTC.

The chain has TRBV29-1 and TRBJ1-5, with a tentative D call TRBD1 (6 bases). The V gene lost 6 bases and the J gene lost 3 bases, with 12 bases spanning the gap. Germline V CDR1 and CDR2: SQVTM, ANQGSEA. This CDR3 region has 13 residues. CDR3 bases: TGCAGCGTAGCCAGGGGCGACAATCAGCCCCAGCATTTT. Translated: CSVARGDNQPQHF.

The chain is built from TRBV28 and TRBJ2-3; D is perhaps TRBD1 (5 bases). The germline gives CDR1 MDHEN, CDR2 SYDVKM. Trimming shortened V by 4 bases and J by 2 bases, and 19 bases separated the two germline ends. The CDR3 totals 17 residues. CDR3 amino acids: CASSSTSWGSDTDTQYF. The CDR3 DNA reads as TGTGCCAGCAGTTCCACCTCGTGGGGCTCAGACACAGATACGCAGTATTTT.